What follows are 16 T cell receptor beta chains derived from one specimen sequenced in a study of technical replicates of blood from several donors. TCRdb's table, derived via immunoSEQ multiplex PCR, lists solely in-frame clones and lacks some. The data show 56,000 or so clones, with more than 90% seen just once and 3.1% held by the top ten. Sequenced sample: PBMCs. The receptors derive from a human donor in good health. Some clones in this sample may be carry-over from other donors' samples.

This chain uses TRBV21-1 with TRBJ1-2; the table calls TRBD1, which could not be checked here. TRBV21-1 is described as a pseudogene. This CDR3 spans 13 amino acids. CDR3 region: CASSKDKNYGYTF. For the CDR3, the DNA is TGTGCCAGCAGCAAAGACAAAAACTATGGCTACACCTTC.

The chain links TRBV10-3 to TRBJ1-5; perhaps TRBD1 as D (6 bases). Germline CDR1 and CDR2: ENHRY and SYGVKD. The CDR3 has 16 amino acids. V lost 2 bases to trimming and J lost 1 base, with 12 bases between them. CDR3 loop: CAISESTRGSNQPQHF. The CDR3 nucleotides are TGTGCCATCAGTGAGAGTACTAGGGGGAGCAATCAGCCCCAGCATTTT.

The CDR3 is CASSLGGYNEQFF. CDR3 nucleotides: TGCGCCAGCAGCTTAGGGGGCTACAATGAGCAGTTCTTC. This rearrangement joins TRBV5-1 to TRBJ2-1, with D possibly matching TRBD1 (6 bases). Germline loops: CDR1 SGHRS, CDR2 YFSETQ. The CDR3 loop spans 13 amino acids. The ends were cut back, 2 bases at V and 3 bases at J, with 6 bases in the middle.

This clone showed up just once. This chain joins TRBV7-8 and TRBJ1-2; no definite D call. The V and J ends lost 4 bases and 0 bases respectively, with 12 bases between them. The CDR3 contains 15 residues. Germline-derived CDR1 and CDR2 are SGHVS and FQNEAQ. CDR3 amino acids: CASSSQADPNYGYTF. The CDR3 DNA follows: TGTGCCAGCAGCTCACAAGCGGACCCTAACTATGGCTACACCTTC.

This chain uses TRBV14 with TRBJ1-2; D may be TRBD1 (5 bases). The CDR3 runs to 14 residues. Germline loops: CDR1 SGHDN, CDR2 FVKESK. Trimming cost V 4 bases and J 6 bases, with 15 bases left between them. The CDR3, as DNA: TGTGCCAGCAGCCCTGCGGGGCGTGGGAATGGCTACACCTTC. Encoded protein: CASSPAGRGNGYTF. Full variable domain (missing parts from reference TRBV14 and TRBJ1-2): EAGVTQFPSHSVIEKGQTVTLRCDPISGHDNLYWYRRVMGKEIKFLLHFVKESKQDESGMPNNRFLAERTGGTYSTLKVQPAELEDSGVYFCASSPAGRGNGYTFGSGTRLTVV.

This sequence joins TRBV5-6 and TRBJ2-7; D gene unclear. Trimming removed 4 bases at V and 7 bases at J, with 12 bases between. The CDR3 length is 12 residues. Germline assignment: CDR1 SGHDT and CDR2 YYEEEE. CDR3 residues: CASSLLPREQYF. In DNA form, the CDR3 reads TGTGCCAGCAGCCTTCTTCCCAGGGAGCAGTACTTC.

This clone appeared a single time. V gene TRBV19 combines with J gene TRBJ2-6; D uncertain. The V gene's germline CDR1 is LNHDA and CDR2 SQIVND (reference sequence). CDR3 length equals 18 residues. Trimming stripped 0 bases from V and 0 bases from J, with 12 bases between. The CDR3 region is CASSIDVIIYSGANVLTF. The CDR3 bases are TGTGCCAGTAGTATAGACGTTATTATTTACTCTGGGGCCAACGTCCTGACTTTC.

This chain connects TRBV5-1 to TRBJ1-5, with D perhaps TRBD1 (5 bases). V was clipped by 0 bases and J by 0 bases, with 10 bases between them. The CDR3 contains 16 residues. Germline lookup yields CDR1 SGHRS and CDR2 YFSETQ. This chain's CDR3 is CASSLEGGASNQPQHF. The CDR3 bases are TGCGCCAGCAGCTTGGAGGGAGGGGCTAGCAATCAGCCCCAGCATTTT.

The chain recombines TRBV2 with TRBJ2-7; TRBD2 might be the D (5 bases). Trimming pared 6 bases from V and 5 bases from J, leaving 14 bases between. The CDR3 totals 13 residues. CDR1 and CDR2 from the germline V gene are SNHLY and FYNNEI. CDR3 bases: TGTGCCAGCAGGACCACACTAGTCCACGAGCAGTACTTC. It is translated as CASRTTLVHEQYF.

V and J are TRBV4-3 and TRBJ1-2, with D uncertain. The CDR3 has 13 amino acids. Germline CDR1 LGHNA, CDR2 YSLEER. With 1 base removed from V and 12 bases from J, the gap between germline ends came to 15 bases. The CDR3 DNA sequence: TGCGCCAGCAGCCAAGGTGACTTAAGGCCCCACACCTTC. Protein: CASSQGDLRPHTF.

The chain employs TRBV7-9 and TRBJ1-2; D gene ambiguous. Germline V CDR1 and CDR2: SEHNR, FQNEAQ (reference sequence). The germline V and J ends were trimmed by 5 bases and 8 bases, with 15 bases remaining between them. CDR3 length: 13 amino acids. The CDR3 loop reads CASSEDRLWGYTF. The CDR3 DNA sequence: TGTGCCAGCAGCGAAGACCGACTTTGGGGCTACACCTTC.

The chain uses TRBV7-9 and TRBJ2-1, with TRBD1 as a possible D gene (6 bases). Germline loops: CDR1 SEHNR, CDR2 FQNEAQ (reference sequence). The CDR3 is 13 amino acids. V was trimmed by 3 bases and J by 5 bases, leaving 8 bases between them. The CDR3 here is CASSLTGDNEQFF. The CDR3 region has the DNA TGTGCCAGCAGCTTGACAGGTGACAATGAGCAGTTCTTC.

The V call is TRBV18, the J call TRBJ2-7; D might be TRBD2 (6 bases). The V gene lost 4 bases and the J gene lost 3 bases, with 10 bases spanning the gap. The CDR3 sequence is 13 residues long. Germline V gene data show CDR1 as KGHSH and CDR2 as LQKENI. The CDR3 loop is CASSRGGDYEQYF. The CDR3 nucleotides are TGTGCCAGCTCACGTGGCGGGGACTACGAGCAGTACTTC.

V is TRBV7-3 and J is TRBJ2-7; 8 bases are a match to TRBD1. Germline-derived CDR1 and CDR2 are SGHTA and FQGTGA. This CDR3 has 14 residues. With 4 bases clipped from V and 5 bases from J, the junction kept 7 bases outside the gene matches. CDR3 nucleotide sequence: TGTGCCAGCAGCTCCCGGACAGGGAGCGACGAGCAGTACTTC. It encodes CASSSRTGSDEQYF.

J is TRBJ2-7 and V is TRBV11-3, with 7 bases identical to TRBD1. The CDR3 length is 14 residues. Germline trimming cut 3 bases from V and 5 bases from J; bases unmatched to any gene: 7. The V gene's germline CDR1 is SGHNT and CDR2 YENEEA. CDR3 region: CASSFTGEYNEQYF. CDR3 bases: TGTGCCAGCAGCTTCACAGGGGAATACAACGAGCAGTACTTC.

The gene calls are TRBV4-3 and TRBJ1-6; unclear D gene. This CDR3 contains 14 residues. Between the trimmed V and J ends, which lost 2 bases and 6 bases, there was a span of 8 bases. Per the germline V gene, CDR1 is LGHNA and CDR2 is YSLEER. The CDR3 DNA is TGCGCCAGCAGCCAATGGGGAGTTAATTCACCCCTCCACTTT. This codes for CASSQWGVNSPLHF.